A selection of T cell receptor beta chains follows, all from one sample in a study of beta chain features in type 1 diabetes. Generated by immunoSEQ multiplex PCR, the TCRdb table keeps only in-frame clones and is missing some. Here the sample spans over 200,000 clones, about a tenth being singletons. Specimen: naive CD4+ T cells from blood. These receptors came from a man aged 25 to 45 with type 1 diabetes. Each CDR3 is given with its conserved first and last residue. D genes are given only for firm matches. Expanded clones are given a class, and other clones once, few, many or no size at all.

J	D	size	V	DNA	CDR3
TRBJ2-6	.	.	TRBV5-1	TGCGCCAGCAGCGATGGGACACCCCGGGAAGGGGCCAACGTCCTGACTTTC	CASSDGTPREGANVLTF
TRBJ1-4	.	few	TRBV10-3	TGTGCCATCACCGGACAGCTTAATGAAAAACTGTTTTTT	CAITGQLNEKLFF
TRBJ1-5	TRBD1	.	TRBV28	TGTGCCAGCAGCTCCCCGACAGGGATAAGGCAGCCCCAGCATTTT	CASSSPTGIRQPQHF
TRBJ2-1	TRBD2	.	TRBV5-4	TGTGCCAGCAGCTTAGGAGGAGCGGGGGGGCCGCCTGAGCAGTTCTTC	CASSLGGAGGPPEQFF
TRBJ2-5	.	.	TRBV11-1	TGTGCCAGCAGCCCCCTAAAGACGGGGGGCCTGGAGACCCAGTACTTC	CASSPLKTGGLETQYF
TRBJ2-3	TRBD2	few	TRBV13	TGTGCCAGCAGCTCCTACGGGGGGGCCCCCACAGATACGCAGTATTTT	CASSSYGGAPTDTQYF
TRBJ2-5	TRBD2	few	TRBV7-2	TGTGCCAGCAGCTCCGGGGGGGCAGGGGAGACCCAGTACTTC	CASSSGGAGETQYF
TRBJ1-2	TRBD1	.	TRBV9	TGTGCCAGCAGCCTTGGGGACAGGGAAGGGGGCTACACCTTC	CASSLGDREGGYTF
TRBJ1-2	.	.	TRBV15	TGTGCCACCAGCATAGACCCGGGACATACATATGGCTACACCTTC	CATSIDPGHTYGYTF
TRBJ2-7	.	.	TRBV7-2	TGTGCCAGCAGCTTAGAGGGGGGGCTTAACTACGAGCAGTACTTC	CASSLEGGLNYEQYF
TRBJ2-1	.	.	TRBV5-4	TGTGCCAGCAGCTTAGGGGGGGACTACAATGAGCAGTTCTTC	CASSLGGDYNEQFF
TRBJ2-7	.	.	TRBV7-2	TGTGCCAGCAGCCCCGTGGTCTCGCTGGGGGGTCTCGAGCAGTACTTC	CASSPVVSLGGLEQYF
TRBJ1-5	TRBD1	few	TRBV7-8	TGTGCCAGCAGCTTAGGGGGGACAGGGAGAGGTCAGCCCCAGCATTTT	CASSLGGTGRGQPQHF
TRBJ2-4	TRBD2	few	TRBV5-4	TGTGCCAGCAGCCGGACTAGCGGGGGAAACGGCATTCAGTACTTC	CASSRTSGGNGIQYF
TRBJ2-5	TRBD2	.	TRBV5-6	TGTGCCAGCAGCGGGACTAGCGGGGGGCTAAAAAGCTACCAAGAGACCCAGTACTTC	CASSGTSGGLKSYQETQYF
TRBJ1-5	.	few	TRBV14	TGTGCCAGCCGCCCAAAAGCAGTAGCAAATCAGCCCCAGCATTTT	CASRPKAVANQPQHF
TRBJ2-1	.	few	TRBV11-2	TGTGCCAGCAGCTTAGCCCCCGGGTACCTTGAGCAGTTCTTC	CASSLAPGYLEQFF
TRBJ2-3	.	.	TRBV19	TGTGCCAGTAGTATGTCGAGAAGTTGGGCGACAGATACGCAGTATTTT	CASSMSRSWATDTQYF
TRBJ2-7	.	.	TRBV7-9	TGTGCCAGCAGCTCTGTCCCTTCATTGGGAAGAGGGGAGCAGTACTTC	CASSSVPSLGRGEQYF
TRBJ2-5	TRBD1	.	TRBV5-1	TGCGCCAGCAGCCCAGGACAGGGGGCGTCCCAAGAGACCCAGTACTTC	CASSPGQGASQETQYF
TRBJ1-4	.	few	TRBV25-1	TGTGCCAGCCAGGGCGTCGGTGAAAAACTGTTTTTT	CASQGVGEKLFF
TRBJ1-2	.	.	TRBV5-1	TGCGCCAGCAGCTTGGCCTTCTATGGCTACACCTTC	CASSLAFYGYTF
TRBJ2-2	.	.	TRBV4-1	TGCGCCAGCAGCATAGAGCGGACCTTGAACACCGGGGAGCTGTTTTTT	CASSIERTLNTGELFF
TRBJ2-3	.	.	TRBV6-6	TGTGCCAGCAGTCCCTCTGGAGGAGATACGCAGTATTTT	CASSPSGGDTQYF
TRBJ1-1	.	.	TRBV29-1	TGCAGCGTTGAAGTCAGGGCGGACACTGAAGCTTTCTTT	CSVEVRADTEAFF
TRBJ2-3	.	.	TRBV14	TGTGCCAGCAGCCAACTAGCGTGGACCACAGATACGCAGTATTTT	CASSQLAWTTDTQYF
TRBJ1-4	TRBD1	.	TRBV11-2	TGTGCCAGCAGCCGGGCACAGGGGGCCGAAAAACTGTTTTTT	CASSRAQGAEKLFF
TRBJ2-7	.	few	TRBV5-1	TGCGCCAGCAGCTTGGCCGGGATCGGCGAGCAGTACTTC	CASSLAGIGEQYF
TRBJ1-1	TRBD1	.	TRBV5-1	TGCGCCAGCAGCGAAGGGGGCGCGAAACCTGAAGCTTTCTTT	CASSEGGAKPEAFF
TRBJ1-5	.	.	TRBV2	TGTGCCAGCAGTGACCGAGGGTCCCAGCATTTT	CASSDRGSQHF
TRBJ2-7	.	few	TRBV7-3	TGTGCCAGCAGCGACGGGCCTACGGGAGAGCAGTACTTC	CASSDGPTGEQYF
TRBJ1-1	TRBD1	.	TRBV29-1	TGCAGCGTTACCTACAGGGGGCGCTTTAAAACTGAAGCTTTCTTT	CSVTYRGRFKTEAFF
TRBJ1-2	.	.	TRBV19	TGTGCCAGTAAGCGGACAGCCTATGGCTACACCTTC	CASKRTAYGYTF
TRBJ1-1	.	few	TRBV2	TGTGCCAGCAGTGAAGTGCGCATGAACACTGAAGCTTTCTTT	CASSEVRMNTEAFF
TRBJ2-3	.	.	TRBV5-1	TGCGCCAGCAGCTTGGCCGGCGGGGATACGCAGTATTTT	CASSLAGGDTQYF
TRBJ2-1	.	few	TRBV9	TGTGCCAGCAGCGGGCTATGGGGCAGGGACTACAATGAGCAGTTCTTC	CASSGLWGRDYNEQFF
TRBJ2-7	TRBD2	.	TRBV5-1	TGCGCCAGCAGCCCGCGGGGGGTAATACCCTACGAGCAGTACTTC	CASSPRGVIPYEQYF
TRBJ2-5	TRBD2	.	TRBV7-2	TGTGCCAGCAGCAGCCGCGGGGGGGGAGAGACCCAGTACTTC	CASSSRGGGETQYF
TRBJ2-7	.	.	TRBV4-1	TGCGCCAGCAGCCCGTCGCCCCCGGGCTCCTACGAGCAGTACTTC	CASSPSPPGSYEQYF